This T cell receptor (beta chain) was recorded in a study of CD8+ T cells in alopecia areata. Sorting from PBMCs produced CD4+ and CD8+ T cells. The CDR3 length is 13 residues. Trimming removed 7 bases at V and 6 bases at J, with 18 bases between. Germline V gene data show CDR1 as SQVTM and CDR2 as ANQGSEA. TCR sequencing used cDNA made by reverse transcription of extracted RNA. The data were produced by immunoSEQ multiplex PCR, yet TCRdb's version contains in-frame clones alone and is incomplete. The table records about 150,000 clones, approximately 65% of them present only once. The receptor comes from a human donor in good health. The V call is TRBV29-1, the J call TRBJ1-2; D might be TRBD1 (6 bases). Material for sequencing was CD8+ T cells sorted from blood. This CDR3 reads CSGATGTADGYTF. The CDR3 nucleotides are TGCAGCGGTGCGACAGGAACTGCAGATGGCTACACCTTC.